Presented here are 13 T cell receptor beta chains from one specimen sequenced in a study of metastatic and nonmetastatic thyroid tumors. Among the patients, none had received any treatment before thyroid surgery. TCRdb reanalyzed the PCR reads via MiXCR. The table has approximately 86,000 clones, around 12% seen once; the top ten hold approximately 10%. The sample was tumor tissue. These receptors were taken from a female donor with papillary thyroid cancer or a benign thyroid nodule (not recorded which). Some clones in this sample may be carry-over from other donors' samples.

This clone showed up many times. This could be a read error, since a much larger clone is one nucleotide away. The V and J genes are TRBV2 and TRBJ2-7; no definite D call. Trimming stripped 7 bases from V and 3 bases from J, with 4 bases between. This CDR3 spans 10 amino acids. CDR1 and CDR2 (germline): SNHLY, FYNNEI. The CDR3 DNA reads TGTGCCAGCATGGACTACGAGCAGTACTTC. Protein sequence: CASMDYEQYF.

This clone was recorded many times. Within the sample, other DNA sequences also encode this same CDR3. The chain joins TRBV9 to TRBJ2-3; 13 bases agree with TRBD2. The germline gives CDR1 SGDLS, CDR2 YYNGEE. J was trimmed by 6 bases and V by 3 bases; bases with no gene match: 7. CDR3 size: 16 residues. CDR3 DNA sequence: TGTGCCAGCAGCGCGGGACTAGCGGGATTGGCGGATACGCAGTATTTT. Translation: CASSAGLAGLADTQYF.

This clone has a count of ten or more. The V and J genes are TRBV7-2 and TRBJ2-5; 7 positions agree with TRBD2. V lost 1 base to trimming and J lost 8 bases; unmatched junction nucleotides: 10. CDR3 length: 15 amino acids. Per germline, CDR1 SGHTA and CDR2 FQGNSA. CDR3 residues: CASSLGSGRDVTQYF. Written as DNA, the CDR3 is TGTGCCAGCAGCTTAGGATCAGGGAGGGACGTCACCCAGTACTTC. The whole variable domain, remainder taken from reference TRBV7-2 and TRBJ2-5, is GAGVSQSPSNKVTEKGKDVELRCDPISGHTALYWYRQSLGQGLEFLIYFQGNSAPDKSGLPSDRFSAERTGGSVSTLTIQRTQQEDSAVYLCASSLGSGRDVTQYFGPGTRLLVL.

On this clone: A much larger clonotype is one base distant, so this may be a read error. The rearrangement uses TRBV20-1 and TRBJ2-1; D is unresolved. The CDR3 sequence is 11 residues long. Trimming took 4 bases from V and 3 from J, leaving 4 bases between them. CDR1 is DFQATT and CDR2 is SNEGSKA in the germline V gene (reference sequence). The CDR3 loop is CSAIHYNEQFF. The DNA of the CDR3 is TGCAGTGCTATCCACTACAATGAGCAGTTCTTC.

This clone was detected ten times or more. The chain carries TRBV18 and TRBJ1-1, with D possibly being TRBD1 (5 bases). CDR1 and CDR2 (germline): KGHSH, LQKENI. The CDR3 runs to 12 residues. The V end was cut by 5 bases, the J end by 11 bases, with 15 bases between. CDR3 sequence reads: CASSIGRDGAFF. In DNA, the CDR3 is TGTGCCAGCTCAATCGGACGGGACGGGGCTTTCTTT.

This clone was found many times. The gene calls are TRBV11-1 and TRBJ2-2; 7 bases line up with TRBD1. The V and J ends lost 1 base and 3 bases, in that order; junction bases with no gene match: 8. The CDR3 is made up of 17 amino acids. The germline gives CDR1 SGHAT, CDR2 FQDESV (reference sequence). In nucleotides, the CDR3 is TGTGCCAGCAGCTTAGTTTTAGGGACAGTTTACACCGGGGAGCTGTTTTTT. Its translation is CASSLVLGTVYTGELFF.

The chain joins TRBV28 to TRBJ2-1; D is unresolved. Germline V lookup: CDR1 MDHEN, CDR2 SYDVKM. The CDR3 length is 13 residues. Trimming shortened V by 5 bases and J by 8 bases, and 13 bases separated the two germline ends. CDR3 loop: CASSRKGRDEQFF. For the CDR3, the DNA is TGTGCCAGCAGTAGAAAGGGAAGGGATGAGCAGTTCTTC.

Many counts were recorded for this clone. The sample holds other DNA sequences that translate to the same CDR3. V and J are TRBV27 and TRBJ2-2; D unclear. With 3 bases removed from V and 0 bases from J, the gap between germline ends came to 8 bases. The germline gives CDR1 MNHEY, CDR2 SMNVEV (reference sequence). This CDR3 has 15 amino acids. The CDR3 DNA is TGTGCCAGCAGTTTTGGGATCGCGAACACCGGGGAGCTGTTTTTT. Its protein product is CASSFGIANTGELFF.

This clone was counted ten times or more. The chain recombines TRBV7-3 with TRBJ1-6; D may be TRBD1 (5 bases). This CDR3 contains 14 residues. Per the germline V gene, CDR1 is SGHTA and CDR2 is FQGTGA. V was shortened by 3 bases and J by 9 bases, with 12 bases between the two germline ends. The CDR3 reads CASSLGTQGSPLHF. The DNA for the CDR3 is TGTGCCAGCAGCTTGGGGACTCAGGGTTCACCCCTCCACTTT.

This clone was seen just once. V and J are TRBV5-1 and TRBJ2-7; weak D call: TRBD1 (6 bases). The CDR3 runs 16 residues. The V end was cut by 4 bases, the J end by 4 bases, with 21 bases between. The germline gives CDR1 SGHRS, CDR2 YFSETQ. As DNA, the CDR3 is TGCGCCAGCAGCCCGAAGGGGACATGGGTCATGTACGAGCAGTACTTC. Its protein is CASSPKGTWVMYEQYF.

This clone occurred many times. This chain connects TRBV3-1 to TRBJ2-7; D unclear. The CDR3 covers 12 residues. Per the germline V gene, CDR1 is LGHDT and CDR2 is YNNKEL (reference sequence). Trimming cost V 2 bases and J 6 bases, with 8 bases left between them. The CDR3 nucleotides read TGTGCCAGCAGCCAAAATATTGGCGAGCAGTACTTC. It encodes CASSQNIGEQYF.

At least ten counts were recorded for this clone. The chain uses TRBV5-1 and TRBJ2-7; a weak D match, TRBD1 (5 bases). Germline assignment: CDR1 SGHRS and CDR2 YFSETQ. Trimming took 2 bases from V and 5 from J, leaving 11 bases between them. This CDR3 comprises 13 residues. In DNA, the CDR3 is TGCGCCAGCAGCTTTCGCCAGGGTCACGAGCAGTACTTC. Its protein is CASSFRQGHEQYF.

The chain uses TRBV20-1 and TRBJ1-2; the D gene is possibly TRBD1 (6 bases). CDR1 is DFQATT, CDR2 SNEGSKA, per germline (reference sequence). V lost 4 bases, J lost 5 bases, and 11 bases lay in between. The CDR3 runs 12 residues. The CDR3, as DNA: TGCAGTGCTAACGACAGGAAATATGGCTACACCTTC. Encoded protein: CSANDRKYGYTF.